The entry below gives a single T cell receptor (beta chain) sequence along with its context. The target antigen is unknown. Tagging with unique molecular identifiers was a feature of the TCR beta cDNA libraries. Each CDR3 protein gets one entry after TCRdb re-called the PCR reads with MiXCR. The sample carries 250,000 to 300,000 distinct CDR3 sequences, 36% recorded once. This entry is derived from a study of post-analysis software for immune sequencing data. Study information: Disease trajectories encompassed relapsing-remitting, secondary progressive and progressive-relapsing multiple sclerosis. Findings and caveats of the study: Patients carried roughly 5 TRBV segments more frequently than controls did, and TRBV5-6, TRBV5-1 and TRBV20-1 were among them. Normalized Chao1 diversity in multiple sclerosis patients fell significantly below that of controls.

Germline CDR1 reads ENHRY; CDR2 reads SYGVKD. With 4 bases clipped from V and 13 bases from J, the junction kept 16 bases outside the gene matches. This CDR3 comprises 15 residues. The source of this sequence is a girl aged 10-17 years with multiple sclerosis. Sequenced: blood. V and J are TRBV10-3 and TRBJ2-4; TRBD2 matches at 7 bases. The DNA for the CDR3 is TGTGCCATCAGTGGGACTAGTCGGGCTGGGTATGAGCAGTACTTC. Its protein is CAISGTSRAGYEQYF.